The 28 T cell receptor beta chains presented below share a single source sample, sequenced in a study of cytomegalovirus exposure and HLA in healthy donors (dated by TCRdb to about 2017). Receptors were amplified or captured by the immunoSEQ multiplex PCR assay. Sourced from immuneACCESS, this table was stored by TCRdb with only in-frame sequences that have V and J called. A share of the clones is absent; for the studies checked, an unresolved V gene accounts for under half, and the remainder has no known explanation. The sample data list roughly 300,000 clones, and 75% to 90% of these were observed just once. The top ten clones comprise roughly 0.8% of the sample. The source material was PBMCs. The receptors shown here come from a woman aged 18-30 years in good health and CMV-seronegative.

V usage is TRBV11-1 and J usage is TRBJ2-7; D is undetermined. Germline lookup yields CDR1 SGHAT and CDR2 FQDESV (reference sequence). The germline V and J ends were trimmed by 10 bases and 0 bases, with 13 bases remaining between them. The CDR3 is 13 amino acids. The CDR3 loop reads CATKEADSYEQYF. CDR3 DNA sequence: TGTGCCACTAAAGAGGCGGACTCCTACGAGCAGTACTTC.

This chain links TRBV9 with TRBJ1-4; 9 bases line up with TRBD1. The trim removed 3 bases at V and 4 bases at J, leaving 4 bases unmatched. Germline V gene data show CDR1 as SGDLS and CDR2 as YYNGEE. The CDR3 spans 15 residues. In DNA form, the CDR3 reads TGTGCCAGCAGCGAGATGACAGGGGGTAATGAAAAACTGTTTTTT. Protein product: CASSEMTGGNEKLFF.

This rearrangement joins TRBV6-1 to TRBJ2-7; TRBD1 is a possible D gene (5 bases). This CDR3 is built from 14 residues. CDR1 is MNHNS and CDR2 is SASEGT in the germline V gene. The germline V and J ends were trimmed by 3 bases and 2 bases, with 11 bases remaining between them. The chain's CDR3 is CASSDPGLTYEQYF. The CDR3 region has the DNA TGTGCCAGCAGTGACCCAGGGTTAACCTACGAGCAGTACTTC.

The CDR3: CASARQGNEQYF. The DNA of the CDR3 is TGCGCCAGCGCGCGACAGGGAAACGAGCAGTACTTC. This chain joins TRBV5-1 and TRBJ2-7; TRBD1 aligns across 7 bases. CDR3 size: 12 residues. With 7 bases clipped from V and 5 bases from J, the junction kept 6 bases outside the gene matches. CDR1 is SGHRS and CDR2 is YFSETQ in the germline V gene.

In nucleotides, the CDR3 is TGTGCCAGCAGCCCCAGACAGCTCTTGAACACCGGGGAGCTGTTTTTT. Translated, it gives CASSPRQLLNTGELFF. The chain carries TRBV27 and TRBJ2-2, with a possible D match to TRBD1 (5 bases). The CDR3 contains 16 residues. The germline V and J ends were trimmed by 6 bases and 1 base, with 15 bases remaining between them. Germline CDR1 and CDR2: MNHEY and SMNVEV (reference sequence).

CDR3 in DNA: TGTGCCAGCAGCTCAGGCGTAATCGGTACCTACGAGCAGTACTTC. This sequence encodes CASSSGVIGTYEQYF. The chain uses TRBV7-9 and TRBJ2-7; D remains unclear. Per the germline V gene, CDR1 is SEHNR and CDR2 is FQNEAQ (reference sequence). The length of the CDR3 is 15 residues. V gave up 4 bases and J gave up 2 bases, with 15 bases separating them.

This chain uses TRBV5-1 with TRBJ2-1, with TRBD2 matching 8 bases. Trimming took 7 bases from V and 4 from J; bases not matched to a gene: 10. Germline V gene data show CDR1 as SGHRS and CDR2 as YFSETQ. CDR3 length: 15 amino acids. CDR3 DNA sequence: TGCGCCAGCGGGCCCGCGGGCGGGAGGTACAATGAGCAGTTCTTC. It translates to CASGPAGGRYNEQFF.

The table lists this clone with a count of one. The chain employs TRBV9 and TRBJ2-7; D possibly corresponds to TRBD2 (5 bases). V lost 7 bases and J 0 bases, leaving 14 bases between the germline ends. Germline CDR1 and CDR2: SGDLS and YYNGEE. This CDR3 has 14 amino acids. The CDR3 nucleotides are TGTGCCAGCGCCACCGGTGGGAGCTCCTACGAGCAGTACTTC. Its translation is CASATGGSSYEQYF.

The chain carries TRBV11-3 and TRBJ2-1, with D maybe TRBD1 (5 bases). Germline values: CDR1 SGHNT, CDR2 YENEEA. V was clipped by 0 bases and J by 6 bases, with 15 bases between them. There are 16 residues in the CDR3. CDR3 amino acids: CASSLDFLGHSNEQFF. Written as DNA, the CDR3 is TGTGCCAGCAGCTTAGATTTCTTGGGGCATTCCAATGAGCAGTTCTTC. The full variable domain, completed using reference TRBV11-3 and TRBJ2-1, is EAGVVQSPRYKIIEKKQPVAFWCNPISGHNTLYWYLQNLGQGPELLIRYENEEAVDDSQLPKDRFSAERLKGVDSTLKIQPAELGDSAVYLCASSLDFLGHSNEQFFGPGTRLTVL.

The rearrangement links TRBV5-1 to TRBJ1-2; 11 nucleotides line up with TRBD1. The germline CDR1 and CDR2 sequences are SGHRS and YFSETQ. The CDR3 is 14 amino acids. J was trimmed by 4 bases and V by 4 bases; bases with no gene match: 3. CDR3 protein: CASSLGTGGYGYTF. The CDR3 DNA reads as TGCGCCAGCAGCCTAGGGACAGGGGGCTATGGCTACACCTTC.

The chain links TRBV4-2 to TRBJ2-2, with D maybe TRBD1 (6 bases). Trimming took 3 bases from V and 0 from J, leaving 11 bases between them. This CDR3 has 16 residues. CDR1 is LGHNA and CDR2 is YNFKEQ in the germline V gene. The CDR3 loop is CASSQAGTTNTGELFF. Here the CDR3 DNA reads TGTGCCAGCAGCCAGGCCGGGACAACGAACACCGGGGAGCTGTTTTTT.

CDR3 sequence: CASSTSPGLADLSYEQYF. CDR3 nucleotide sequence: TGTGCCAGCAGCACCTCTCCTGGTTTAGCGGACCTCTCCTACGAGCAGTACTTC. J is TRBJ2-7 and V is TRBV2, with D perhaps TRBD2 (6 bases). Trimming took off 6 bases at V and 0 bases at J, with 24 bases between the two ends. The CDR3 runs 18 residues. In germline, CDR1 is SNHLY, CDR2 FYNNEI.

This chain connects TRBV7-8 to TRBJ2-6; tentative D call: TRBD2 (6 bases). Deletions cut 5 bases from V and 1 base from J, with 15 bases between. Per the germline V gene, CDR1 is SGHVS and CDR2 is FQNEAQ. The CDR3 runs 17 residues. CDR3 sequence: CASSAGWGESGANVLTF. CDR3 nucleotides: TGTGCCAGCAGCGCCGGTTGGGGGGAATCTGGGGCCAACGTCCTGACTTTC.

The chain couples TRBV13 to TRBJ2-7; the D gene is possibly TRBD1 (5 bases). V was trimmed by 5 bases and J by 3 bases, leaving 8 bases between them. The CDR3 sequence is 12 residues long. CDR1 and CDR2 (germline): PRHDT, FYEKMQ (reference sequence). The CDR3, as DNA: TGTGCCAGCAGCAAAGACAGCTACGAGCAGTACTTC. As protein: CASSKDSYEQYF.

The rearrangement uses TRBV29-1 and TRBJ1-5; 8 bases map to TRBD1. This CDR3 has 14 residues. The germline CDR1 and CDR2 sequences are SQVTM and ANQGSEA. The ends lost 6 bases at V and 4 bases at J; junction bases unmatched: 8. CDR3 DNA sequence: TGCAGCGTCGGTACAGGGGGGGGGAATCAGCCCCAGCATTTT. This codes for CSVGTGGGNQPQHF.

This chain connects TRBV7-2 to TRBJ2-1; 8 bases line up with TRBD2. Per the germline V gene, CDR1 is SGHTA and CDR2 is FQGNSA. Trimming removed 5 bases from V and 14 bases from J; junction bases left unmatched: 17. This CDR3 contains 15 residues. For the CDR3, the DNA is TGTGCCAGCAGCCAACCACCCCCTAATAGCGGGAAGGAGTTCTTC. Encoded protein: CASSQPPPNSGKEFF.

The rearrangement uses TRBV5-1 and TRBJ2-7, with TRBD1 identical over 7 bases. This CDR3 contains 12 residues. V shed 5 bases, J shed 2 bases, and the junction held 1 base outside the gene matches. Per germline, CDR1 SGHRS and CDR2 YFSETQ. The CDR3 loop is CASRTGTYEQYF. In DNA, the CDR3 is TGCGCCAGCAGGACAGGGACCTACGAGCAGTACTTC.

This chain uses TRBV7-8 with TRBJ2-7, with D possibly TRBD2 on 7 matching bases. CDR3 length equals 15 residues. CDR1 and CDR2 from the germline V gene are SGHVS and FQNEAQ. The V end was cut by 2 bases, the J end by 3 bases, with 14 bases between. The CDR3 coding sequence is TGTGCCAGCAGCTTAAGGGGGGGACTAAGCTACGAGCAGTACTTC. Amino acids: CASSLRGGLSYEQYF. Full variable domain (rest looked up from reference TRBV7-8 and TRBJ2-7): GAGVSQSPRYKVAKRGQDVALRCDPISGHVSLFWYQQALGQGPEFLTYFQNEAQLDKSGLPSDRFFAERPEGSVSTLKIQRTQQEDSAVYLCASSLRGGLSYEQYFGPGTRLTVT.

V and J are TRBV7-9 and TRBJ2-7; weak D call: TRBD1 (6 bases). Per germline, CDR1 SEHNR and CDR2 FQNEAQ (reference sequence). V lost 5 bases and J lost 7, with 12 bases in between. This CDR3 region has 12 residues. The CDR3 DNA sequence: TGTGCCAGCAGCCTGGGGGCTCGGGAGCAGTACTTC. It specifies CASSLGAREQYF.

The chain combines TRBV7-8 with TRBJ2-5; no firm D call. This CDR3 is built from 15 residues. The V gene's germline CDR1 is SGHVS and CDR2 FQNEAQ. V dropped 5 bases and J dropped 2 bases, with 15 bases sitting between them. CDR3 loop: CASSKNPATQETQYF. DNA of the CDR3: TGTGCCAGCAGCAAAAATCCCGCGACACAAGAGACCCAGTACTTC.

This chain connects TRBV5-5 to TRBJ2-1, with D possibly being TRBD2 (5 bases). Per germline, CDR1 SGHKS and CDR2 YYEKEE (reference sequence). This CDR3 has 11 residues. The V and J ends lost 4 bases and 12 bases respectively, with 11 bases between them. The CDR3 region is CASSDTSPQFF. CDR3 sequence (DNA): TGTGCCAGCAGCGATACTAGTCCGCAGTTCTTC.

This chain uses TRBV15 with TRBJ2-2; 12 bases are a match to TRBD2. This CDR3 is built from 17 residues. In germline, CDR1 is LNHNV, CDR2 YYDKDF (reference sequence). V trimming: 8 bases; J trimming: 5 bases; junction bases outside the gene matches: 12. The CDR3 loop reads CATQSGLAGGDTGELFF. The CDR3 region has the DNA TGTGCCACCCAAAGCGGGCTAGCGGGAGGGGATACCGGGGAGCTGTTTTTT.

The chain joins TRBV27 to TRBJ2-5; 15 bases are a match to TRBD2. The trim removed 6 bases at V and 1 base at J, leaving 3 bases unmatched. Per germline, CDR1 MNHEY and CDR2 SMNVEV (reference sequence). The CDR3 has 16 residues. In nucleotides, the CDR3 is TGTGCCAGCAGACAGGGACTAGCGGGAGGCCAAGAGACCCAGTACTTC. Its protein product is CASRQGLAGGQETQYF.

This chain joins TRBV29-1 and TRBJ1-5; D call uncertain. This CDR3 spans 14 amino acids. In germline, CDR1 is SQVTM, CDR2 ANQGSEA. The V gene lost 3 bases and the J gene lost 0 bases, with 9 bases spanning the gap. CDR3 coding DNA: TGCAGCGTTGACTCCGGAGATAGCAATCAGCCCCAGCATTTT. This codes for CSVDSGDSNQPQHF.

The chain carries TRBV4-3 and TRBJ2-7; tentatively, D is TRBD2 (5 bases). Trimming left V 4 bases short and J 4 bases short, with 17 bases between. Germline V gene data show CDR1 as LGHNA and CDR2 as YSLEER. The CDR3 is 15 amino acids. The CDR3 coding sequence is TGCGCCAGCAGCCCCGCCTATGCGGGCCCTTACGAGCAGTACTTC. Encoded protein: CASSPAYAGPYEQYF.

The chain is built from TRBV18 and TRBJ2-7, with 8 positions matching TRBD2. The junction had 8 bases not matched to a gene; V was cut back by 0 bases and J by 4 bases. CDR1 is KGHSH, CDR2 LQKENI, per germline. The CDR3 is 16 residues long. The CDR3 DNA sequence: TGTGCCAGCTCACCACCTTACAGCGGGGGCCAATACGAGCAGTACTTC. The encoded protein is CASSPPYSGGQYEQYF.

The chain recombines TRBV7-8 with TRBJ2-1; TRBD2 is a possible D gene (6 bases). The V gene's germline CDR1 is SGHVS and CDR2 FQNEAQ. Trimming removed 8 bases from V and 5 bases from J, with 7 bases in between. This CDR3 contains 11 residues. CDR3 sequence (DNA): TGTGCCAGCGGCGGGAACAATGAGCAGTTCTTC. The encoded protein is CASGGNNEQFF.

The rearrangement links TRBV28 to TRBJ1-2; 10 nucleotides line up with TRBD1. Germline-derived CDR1 and CDR2 are MDHEN and SYDVKM. The ends lost 10 bases at V and 6 bases at J; junction bases unmatched: 5. The CDR3 covers 12 residues. The DNA of the CDR3 is TGTGCCACCCCCGGGACAGGGGATGGCTACACCTTC. As protein: CATPGTGDGYTF.